The 4 T cell receptor beta chains below come from one sample, sequenced in a study of T cell repertoires in cytomegalovirus infection. Antigen specificity for these receptors is unknown. MiXCR, run by TCRdb on the reads, gives a single entry per CDR3 protein. The sample includes around 50,000 distinct CDR3 sequences, around 18% seen only once; the top ten take more than 20%. The sample was CD8+ T cells from cultured PBMCs, taken from culture after CMV antigen stimulation. Receptors originate from a human donor in good health (CMV status not recorded). Some clones in this sample may be carry-over from other donors' samples.

The chain links TRBV20-1 to TRBJ2-7, with 9 bases matching TRBD1. Germline V CDR1 and CDR2: DFQATT, SNEGSKA (reference sequence). The CDR3 sequence is 12 residues long. CDR3 region: CSQNRGLYEQYF. CDR3 nucleotide sequence: TGCAGCCAAAACAGGGGGCTCTACGAGCAGTACTTC.

This clonotype occurred a few times. The V and J genes are TRBV7-8 and TRBJ2-7, with TRBD1 matching 7 bases. CDR1 is SGHVS, CDR2 FQNEAQ, per germline. The ends lost 5 bases at V and 2 bases at J; junction bases unmatched: 9. The CDR3 consists of 15 residues. CDR3 DNA: TGTGCCAGCAGCGCCAACCCAGGGGGTCCCTACGAGCAGTACTTC. Protein product: CASSANPGGPYEQYF.

This clonotype has only a few counts. V usage is TRBV12-3 or TRBV12-4 and J usage is TRBJ1-2; 7 nucleotides agree with TRBD1. CDR3 size: 13 residues. V lost 5 bases to trimming and J lost 5 bases; unmatched junction nucleotides: 5. CDR3 region: CASSDTGAYGYTF. The CDR3 coding sequence is TGTGCCAGCAGTGATACAGGGGCTTATGGCTACACCTTC.

A few counts support this clonotype. The rearrangement uses TRBV9 and TRBJ1-4, with D possibly matching TRBD1 (5 bases). Deletions cut 3 bases from V and 6 bases from J, with 15 bases between. CDR1 and CDR2 from the germline V gene are SGDLS and YYNGEE. The CDR3 extends over 15 amino acids. CDR3 sequence (DNA): TGTGCCAGCAGCGCCTCAGGGACCGCCCATGAAAAACTGTTTTTT. It is translated as CASSASGTAHEKLFF.